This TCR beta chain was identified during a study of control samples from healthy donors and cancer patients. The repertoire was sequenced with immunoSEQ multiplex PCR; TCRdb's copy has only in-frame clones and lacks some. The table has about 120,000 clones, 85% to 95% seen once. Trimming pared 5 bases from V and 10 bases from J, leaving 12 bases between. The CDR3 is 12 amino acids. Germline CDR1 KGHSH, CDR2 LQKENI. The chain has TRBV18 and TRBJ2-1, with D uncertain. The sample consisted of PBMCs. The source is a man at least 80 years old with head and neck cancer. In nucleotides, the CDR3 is TGTGCCAGCTCAAAGCAGGCGTGGGAGCAGTTCTTC. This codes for CASSKQAWEQFF.